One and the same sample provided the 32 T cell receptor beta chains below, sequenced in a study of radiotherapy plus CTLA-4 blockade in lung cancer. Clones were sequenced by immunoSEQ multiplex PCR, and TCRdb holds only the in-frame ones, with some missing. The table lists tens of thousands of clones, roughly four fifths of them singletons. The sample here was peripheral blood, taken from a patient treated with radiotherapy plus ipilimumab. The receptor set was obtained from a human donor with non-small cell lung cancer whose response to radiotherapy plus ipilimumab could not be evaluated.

This chain's CDR3 is CASQSALGAGGADQPQHF. The CDR3 bases are TGTGCCAGTCAGAGCGCGTTGGGGGCAGGGGGCGCAGATCAGCCCCAGCATTTT. V is TRBV19 and J is TRBJ1-5; 8 bases are shared with TRBD1. The germline V gene has CDR1 LNHDA and CDR2 SQIVND (reference sequence). The CDR3 contains 18 residues. The trim removed 8 bases at V and 5 bases at J, leaving 20 bases unmatched.

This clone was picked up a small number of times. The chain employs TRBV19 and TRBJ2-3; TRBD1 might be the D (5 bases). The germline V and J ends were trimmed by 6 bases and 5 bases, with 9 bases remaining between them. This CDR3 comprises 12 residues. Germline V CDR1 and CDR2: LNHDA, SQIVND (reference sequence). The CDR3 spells CASRAGLDTQYF. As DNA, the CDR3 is TGTGCCAGTAGGGCAGGGTTAGATACGCAGTATTTT.

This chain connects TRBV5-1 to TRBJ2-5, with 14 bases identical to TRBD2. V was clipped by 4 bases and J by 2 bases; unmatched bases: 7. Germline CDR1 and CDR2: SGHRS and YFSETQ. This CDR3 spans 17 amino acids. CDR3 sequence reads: CASSPGLAGATQETQYF. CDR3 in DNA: TGCGCCAGCAGCCCGGGACTAGCGGGGGCTACGCAAGAGACCCAGTACTTC.

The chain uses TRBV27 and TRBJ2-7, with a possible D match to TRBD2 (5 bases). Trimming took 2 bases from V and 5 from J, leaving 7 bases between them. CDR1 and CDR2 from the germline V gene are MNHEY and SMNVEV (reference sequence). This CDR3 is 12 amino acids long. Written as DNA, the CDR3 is TGTGCCAGCAGTTTAACGGGGAACGAGCAGTACTTC. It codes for CASSLTGNEQYF.

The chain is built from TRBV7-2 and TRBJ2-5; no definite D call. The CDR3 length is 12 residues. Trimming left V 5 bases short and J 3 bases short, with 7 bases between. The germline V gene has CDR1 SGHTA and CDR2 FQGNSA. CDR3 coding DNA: TGTGCCAGCAGCACCCTAAAAGAGACCCAGTACTTC. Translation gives CASSTLKETQYF.

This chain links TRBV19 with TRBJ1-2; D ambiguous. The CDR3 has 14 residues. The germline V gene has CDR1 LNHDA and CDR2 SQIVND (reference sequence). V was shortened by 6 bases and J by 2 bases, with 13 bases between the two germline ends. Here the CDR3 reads CASSLRGANYGYTF. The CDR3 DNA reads TGTGCCAGTAGCCTCCGCGGAGCCAACTATGGCTACACCTTC.

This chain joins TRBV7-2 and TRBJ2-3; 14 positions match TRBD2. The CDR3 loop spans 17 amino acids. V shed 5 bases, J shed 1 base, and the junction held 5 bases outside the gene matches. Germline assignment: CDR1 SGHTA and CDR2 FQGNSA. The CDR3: CASSHRGLAGGTDTQYF. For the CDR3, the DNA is TGTGCCAGCAGCCATAGGGGACTAGCGGGAGGCACAGATACGCAGTATTTT.

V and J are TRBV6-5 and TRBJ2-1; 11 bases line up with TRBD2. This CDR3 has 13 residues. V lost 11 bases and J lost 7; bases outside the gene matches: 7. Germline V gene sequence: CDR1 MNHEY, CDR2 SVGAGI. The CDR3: CACKGTSGNEQFF. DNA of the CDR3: TGTGCCTGTAAGGGGACTAGCGGTAATGAGCAGTTCTTC.

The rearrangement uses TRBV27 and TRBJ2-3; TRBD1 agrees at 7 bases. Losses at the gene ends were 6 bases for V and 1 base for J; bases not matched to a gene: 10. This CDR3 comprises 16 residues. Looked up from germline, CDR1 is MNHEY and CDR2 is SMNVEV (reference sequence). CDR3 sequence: CASSATGAMGTDTQYF. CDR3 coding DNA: TGTGCCAGCAGCGCCACAGGGGCGATGGGCACAGATACGCAGTATTTT.

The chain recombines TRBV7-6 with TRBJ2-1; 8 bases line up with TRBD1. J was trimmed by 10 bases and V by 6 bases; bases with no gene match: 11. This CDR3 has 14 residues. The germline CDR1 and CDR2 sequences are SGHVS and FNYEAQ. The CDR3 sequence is CASSRLQGVREQFF. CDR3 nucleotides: TGTGCCAGCAGTCGTCTACAGGGGGTAAGGGAGCAGTTCTTC.

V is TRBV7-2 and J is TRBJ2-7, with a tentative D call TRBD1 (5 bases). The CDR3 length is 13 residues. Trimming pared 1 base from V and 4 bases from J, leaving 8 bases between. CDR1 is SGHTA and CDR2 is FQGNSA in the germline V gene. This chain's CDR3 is CASSLGGDYEQYF. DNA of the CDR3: TGTGCCAGCAGCTTAGGGGGCGATTACGAGCAGTACTTC.

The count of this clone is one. CDR3 protein: CASSPGGGRRDTQYF. The DNA of the CDR3 is TGTGCCAGCAGCCCCGGAGGAGGGCGAAGAGATACGCAGTATTTT. The gene calls are TRBV7-2 and TRBJ2-3; TRBD2 is a possible D gene (6 bases). The CDR3 has 15 amino acids. CDR1 is SGHTA, CDR2 FQGNSA, per germline. Trimming took off 5 bases at V and 5 bases at J, with 17 bases between the two ends.

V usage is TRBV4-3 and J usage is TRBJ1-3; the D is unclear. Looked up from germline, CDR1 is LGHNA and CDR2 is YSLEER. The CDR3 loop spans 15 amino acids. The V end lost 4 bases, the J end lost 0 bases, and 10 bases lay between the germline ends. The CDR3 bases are TGCGCCAGCAGCCCCGCAGGCTACTCTGGAAACACCATATATTTT. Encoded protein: CASSPAGYSGNTIYF.

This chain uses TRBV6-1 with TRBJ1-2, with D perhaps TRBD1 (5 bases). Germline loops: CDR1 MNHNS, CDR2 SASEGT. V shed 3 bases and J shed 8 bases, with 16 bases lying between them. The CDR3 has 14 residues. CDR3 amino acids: CASSDHLSDSGYTF. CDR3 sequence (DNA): TGTGCCAGCAGTGACCACTTGAGCGACAGCGGCTACACCTTC.

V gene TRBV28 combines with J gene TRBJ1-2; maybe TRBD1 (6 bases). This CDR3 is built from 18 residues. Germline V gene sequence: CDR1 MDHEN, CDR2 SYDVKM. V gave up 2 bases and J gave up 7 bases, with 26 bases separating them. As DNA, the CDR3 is TGTGCCAGCAGTTTAGGGGGAGCGGCAGGGGCCTCCGTCGGTGGCTACACCTTC. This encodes CASSLGGAAGASVGGYTF.

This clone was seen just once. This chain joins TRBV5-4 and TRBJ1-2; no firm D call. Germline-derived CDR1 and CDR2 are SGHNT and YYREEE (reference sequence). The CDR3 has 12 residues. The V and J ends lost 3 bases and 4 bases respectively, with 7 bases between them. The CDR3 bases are TGTGCCAGCAGCTCCCCGGGCTATGGCTACACCTTC. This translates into CASSSPGYGYTF.

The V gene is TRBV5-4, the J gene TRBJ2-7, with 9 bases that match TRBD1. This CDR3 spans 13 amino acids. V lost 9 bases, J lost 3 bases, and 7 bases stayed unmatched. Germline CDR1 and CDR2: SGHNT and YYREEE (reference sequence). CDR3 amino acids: CATSGTGSYEQYF. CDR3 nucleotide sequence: TGTGCCACTTCCGGGACAGGGAGCTACGAGCAGTACTTC.

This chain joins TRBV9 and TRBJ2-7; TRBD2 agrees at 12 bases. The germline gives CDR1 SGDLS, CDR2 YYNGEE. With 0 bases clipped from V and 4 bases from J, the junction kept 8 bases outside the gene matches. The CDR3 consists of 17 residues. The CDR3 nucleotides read TGTGCCAGCAGCGTAGACCTAGCGGGAGGGCCGGTGTACGAGCAGTACTTC. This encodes CASSVDLAGGPVYEQYF. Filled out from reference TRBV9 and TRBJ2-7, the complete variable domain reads DSGVTQTPKHLITATGQRVTLRCSPRSGDLSVYWYQQSLDQGLQFLIQYYNGEERAKGNILERFSAQQFPDLHSELNLSSLELGDSALYFCASSVDLAGGPVYEQYFGPGTRLTVT.

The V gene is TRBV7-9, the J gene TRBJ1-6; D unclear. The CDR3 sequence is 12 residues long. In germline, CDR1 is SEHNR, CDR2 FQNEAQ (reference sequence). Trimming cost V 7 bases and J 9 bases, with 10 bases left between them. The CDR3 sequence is CASTLRGSPLHF. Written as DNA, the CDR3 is TGTGCCAGCACCTTGAGAGGTTCACCCCTCCACTTT.

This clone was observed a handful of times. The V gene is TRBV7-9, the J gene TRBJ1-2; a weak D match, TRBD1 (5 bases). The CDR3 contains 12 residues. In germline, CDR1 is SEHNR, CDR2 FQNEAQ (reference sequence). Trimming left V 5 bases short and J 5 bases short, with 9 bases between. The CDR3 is CASSPTDYGYTF. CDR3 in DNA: TGTGCCAGCAGCCCGACAGATTATGGCTACACCTTC.

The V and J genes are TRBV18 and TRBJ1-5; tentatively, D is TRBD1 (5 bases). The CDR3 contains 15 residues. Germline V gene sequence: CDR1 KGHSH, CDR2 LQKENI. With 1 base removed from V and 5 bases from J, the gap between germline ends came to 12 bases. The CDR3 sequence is CASSPLPGGDQPQHF. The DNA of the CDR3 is TGTGCCAGCTCACCACTTCCAGGAGGGGATCAGCCCCAGCATTTT.

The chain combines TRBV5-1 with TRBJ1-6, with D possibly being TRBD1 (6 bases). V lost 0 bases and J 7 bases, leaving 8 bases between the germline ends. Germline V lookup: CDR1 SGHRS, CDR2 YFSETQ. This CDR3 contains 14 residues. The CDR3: CASSLGTANSPLHF. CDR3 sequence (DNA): TGCGCCAGCAGCTTGGGGACAGCGAATTCACCCCTCCACTTT.

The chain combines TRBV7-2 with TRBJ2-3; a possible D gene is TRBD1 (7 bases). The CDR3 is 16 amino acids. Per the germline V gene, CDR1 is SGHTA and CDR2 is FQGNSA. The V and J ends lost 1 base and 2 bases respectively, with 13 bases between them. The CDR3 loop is CASSLVSGGHTDTQYF. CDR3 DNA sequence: TGTGCCAGCAGCTTAGTATCAGGGGGGCACACAGATACGCAGTATTTT.

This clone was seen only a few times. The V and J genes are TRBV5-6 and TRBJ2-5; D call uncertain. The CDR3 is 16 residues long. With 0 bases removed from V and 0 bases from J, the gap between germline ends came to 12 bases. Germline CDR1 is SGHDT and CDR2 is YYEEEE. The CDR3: CASSLERSMYQETQYF. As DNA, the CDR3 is TGTGCCAGCAGCTTGGAGAGGAGTATGTACCAAGAGACCCAGTACTTC.

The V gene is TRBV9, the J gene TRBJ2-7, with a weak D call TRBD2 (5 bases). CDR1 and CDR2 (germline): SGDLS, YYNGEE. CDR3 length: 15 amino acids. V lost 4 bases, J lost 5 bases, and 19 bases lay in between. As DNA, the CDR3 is TGTGCCAGCAGCCCCTGGTCTGGGGATAGCGACGAGCAGTACTTC. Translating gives CASSPWSGDSDEQYF.

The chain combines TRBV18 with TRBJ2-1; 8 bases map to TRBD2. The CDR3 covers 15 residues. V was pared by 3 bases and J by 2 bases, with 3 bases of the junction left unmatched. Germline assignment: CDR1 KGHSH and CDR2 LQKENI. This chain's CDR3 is CASSPGRGAYNEQFF. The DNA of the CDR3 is TGTGCCAGCTCACCCGGGCGGGGGGCCTACAATGAGCAGTTCTTC.

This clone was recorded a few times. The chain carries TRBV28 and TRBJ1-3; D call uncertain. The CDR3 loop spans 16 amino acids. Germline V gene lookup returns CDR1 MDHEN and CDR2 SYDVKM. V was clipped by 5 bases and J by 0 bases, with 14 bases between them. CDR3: CASSPRLGTSGNTIYF. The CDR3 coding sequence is TGTGCCAGCAGTCCGAGATTGGGCACCTCTGGAAACACCATATATTTT.

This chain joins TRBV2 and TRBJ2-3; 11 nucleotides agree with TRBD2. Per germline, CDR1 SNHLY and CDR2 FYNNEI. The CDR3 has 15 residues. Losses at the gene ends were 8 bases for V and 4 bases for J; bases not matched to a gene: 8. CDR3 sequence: CASLSSSGRADTQYF. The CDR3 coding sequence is TGTGCCAGCCTATCGAGTAGCGGGAGGGCAGATACGCAGTATTTT.

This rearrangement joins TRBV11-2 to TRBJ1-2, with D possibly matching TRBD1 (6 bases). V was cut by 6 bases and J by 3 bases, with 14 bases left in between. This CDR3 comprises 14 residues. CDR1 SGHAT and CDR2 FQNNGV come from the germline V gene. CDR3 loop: CASRQIRGHYGYTF. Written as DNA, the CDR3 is TGTGCCAGCAGACAGATCAGGGGCCACTATGGCTACACCTTC. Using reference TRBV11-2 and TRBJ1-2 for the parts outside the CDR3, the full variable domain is EAGVAQSPRYKIIEKRQSVAFWCNPISGHATLYWYQQILGQGPKLLIQFQNNGVVDDSQLPKDRFSAERLKGVDSTLKIQPAKLEDSAVYLCASRQIRGHYGYTFGSGTRLTVV.

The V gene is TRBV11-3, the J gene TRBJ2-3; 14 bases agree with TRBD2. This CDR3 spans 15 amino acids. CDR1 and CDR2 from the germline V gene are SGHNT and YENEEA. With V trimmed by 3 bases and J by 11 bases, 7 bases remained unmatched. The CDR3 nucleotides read TGTGCCAGCAGCTTCGGGACTAGCGGGGGAAGTAGGCAGTATTTT. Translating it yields CASSFGTSGGSRQYF.

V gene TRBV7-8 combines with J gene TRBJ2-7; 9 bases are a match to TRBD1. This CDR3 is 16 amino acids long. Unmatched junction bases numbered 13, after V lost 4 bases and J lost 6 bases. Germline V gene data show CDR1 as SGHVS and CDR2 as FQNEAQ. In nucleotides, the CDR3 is TGTGCCAGCAGCTCTTCCGGGACAGGGTCCTACGGCGAGCAGTACTTC. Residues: CASSSSGTGSYGEQYF.

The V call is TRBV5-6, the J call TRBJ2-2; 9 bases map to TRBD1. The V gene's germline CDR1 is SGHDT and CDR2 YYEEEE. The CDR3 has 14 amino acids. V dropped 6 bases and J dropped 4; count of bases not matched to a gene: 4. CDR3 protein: CASIRTGATGELFF. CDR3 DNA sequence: TGTGCCAGCATCCGGACAGGGGCCACCGGGGAGCTGTTTTTT.